What follows are 20 T cell receptor beta chains derived from one specimen sequenced in a study of cytomegalovirus exposure and HLA in healthy donors. Sequenced by immunoSEQ multiplex PCR; TCRdb stores in-frame clones only, minus some. The repertoire includes 300,000 to 400,000 clones, 70% to 90% of them detected once, and around 1% sits in the top ten. Sequencing used PBMCs. All receptors come from a man aged 25 to 45 in good health and CMV-seronegative.

The rearrangement joins TRBV6-6 to TRBJ2-1; D remains ambiguous. The CDR3 spans 14 residues. Germline CDR1 and CDR2: MNHNY and SVGAGI (reference sequence). The V gene lost 0 bases and the J gene lost 4 bases, with 7 bases spanning the gap. The CDR3 protein is CASSYSVSYNEQFF. CDR3 DNA: TGTGCCAGCAGTTACTCCGTTAGTTACAATGAGCAGTTCTTC.

The V gene is TRBV14, the J gene TRBJ1-2, with TRBD1 matching over 7 bases. The length of the CDR3 is 16 residues. Germline CDR1 is SGHDN and CDR2 is FVKESK. V gave up 1 base and J gave up 5 bases; unmatched junction bases: 10. For the CDR3, the DNA is TGTGCCAGCAGCCAAGTGACCGGGACAGCCTCTTATGGCTACACCTTC. It yields the protein CASSQVTGTASYGYTF.

This clone was counted once. The rearrangement uses TRBV19 and TRBJ1-2; 8 bases match TRBD1. Germline V gives CDR1 LNHDA, CDR2 SQIVND (reference sequence). V lost 5 bases and J lost 1; bases outside the gene matches: 6. The CDR3 consists of 15 residues. The chain's CDR3 is CASSFPGQVNYGYTF. The CDR3 DNA sequence: TGTGCCAGTAGTTTCCCGGGACAGGTTAACTATGGCTACACCTTC.

The V call is TRBV7-8, the J call TRBJ1-2, with D perhaps matching TRBD1 (5 bases). Germline V gene data show CDR1 as SGHVS and CDR2 as FQNEAQ. The CDR3 sequence is 15 residues long. V was shortened by 1 base and J by 8 bases, with 17 bases between the two germline ends. CDR3 sequence reads: CASSLGVGAERGYTF. In DNA form, the CDR3 reads TGTGCCAGCAGCTTAGGGGTTGGGGCCGAGAGGGGCTACACCTTC. The full variable domain, completed using reference TRBV7-8 and TRBJ1-2, is GAGVSQSPRYKVAKRGQDVALRCDPISGHVSLFWYQQALGQGPEFLTYFQNEAQLDKSGLPSDRFFAERPEGSVSTLKIQRTQQEDSAVYLCASSLGVGAERGYTFGSGTRLTVV.

DNA for the CDR3: TGTGCCAGCAACCCCGGGGAGGGGGGTCCCTCCTACAATGAGCAGTTCTTC. This encodes CASNPGEGGPSYNEQFF. The genes are TRBV7-2 and TRBJ2-1, with D possibly being TRBD2 (7 bases). This CDR3 spans 17 amino acids. Germline CDR1 and CDR2: SGHTA and FQGNSA. V dropped 7 bases and J dropped 0 bases, with 19 bases sitting between them.

This rearrangement joins TRBV5-1 to TRBJ2-2, with a tentative D call TRBD2 (7 bases). The ends were cut back, 3 bases at V and 5 bases at J, with 23 bases in the middle. The CDR3 covers 18 residues. CDR1 SGHRS and CDR2 YFSETQ come from the germline V gene. This CDR3 is CASSSRRPGRGGTGELFF. CDR3 sequence (DNA): TGCGCCAGCAGCTCCCGCCGTCCGGGCAGGGGAGGGACCGGGGAGCTGTTTTTT.

V usage is TRBV5-1 and J usage is TRBJ2-7; no clear D. This CDR3 contains 14 residues. The germline V gene encodes CDR1 SGHRS and CDR2 YFSETQ. V lost 2 bases to trimming and J lost 6 bases, with 15 bases between them. In nucleotides, the CDR3 is TGCGCCAGCAGCTTCCGTGAGTTATCGAGCGAGCAGTACTTC. Translating it yields CASSFRELSSEQYF.

The chain links TRBV6-1 to TRBJ1-2, with 8 bases aligning to TRBD1. V was pared by 4 bases and J by 7 bases, with 11 bases of the junction left unmatched. CDR1 is MNHNS, CDR2 SASEGT, per germline. The CDR3 extends over 15 amino acids. CDR3 sequence: CASSVQTGVTSGYTF. CDR3 in DNA: TGTGCCAGCAGTGTCCAGACAGGGGTAACTTCTGGCTACACCTTC.

In this sample, this clone turned up once. The same CDR3 can be traced to other DNA sequences in this sample. The CDR3: CASSVGGQGYEQYF. The CDR3 nucleotides read TGTGCCAGCAGCGTAGGGGGGCAGGGCTACGAGCAGTACTTC. The genes are TRBV9 and TRBJ2-7, with a possible D match to TRBD1 (6 bases). V was cut by 0 bases and J by 3 bases, with 10 bases left in between. The CDR3 consists of 14 residues. Germline V gene data show CDR1 as SGDLS and CDR2 as YYNGEE. Together with reference TRBV9 and TRBJ2-7, the CDR3 gives the full variable domain: DSGVTQTPKHLITATGQRVTLRCSPRSGDLSVYWYQQSLDQGLQFLIQYYNGEERAKGNILERFSAQQFPDLHSELNLSSLELGDSALYFCASSVGGQGYEQYFGPGTRLTVT.

The gene calls are TRBV4-3 and TRBJ2-1; TRBD2 agrees at 8 bases. This CDR3 region has 17 residues. Germline CDR1 LGHNA, CDR2 YSLEER. V lost 2 bases and J lost 5; bases outside the gene matches: 11. The CDR3 bases are TGCGCCAGCAGCCAAAAAACGTTCGGGGGGGCCAACAATGAGCAGTTCTTC. The encoded protein is CASSQKTFGGANNEQFF.

The rearrangement links TRBV18 to TRBJ2-3; TRBD2 aligns across 12 bases. The germline V gene encodes CDR1 KGHSH and CDR2 LQKENI. The CDR3 runs to 20 residues. V lost 1 base to trimming and J lost 0 bases; unmatched junction nucleotides: 11. This CDR3 is CASSPLPTSGGKSSTDTQYF. The CDR3 region has the DNA TGTGCCAGCTCACCACTTCCGACTAGCGGGGGCAAATCTAGCACAGATACGCAGTATTTT. Combining the CDR3 with reference TRBV18 and TRBJ2-3 gives the whole variable domain NAGVMQNPRHLVRRRGQEARLRCSPMKGHSHVYWYRQLPEEGLKFMVYLQKENIIDESGMPKERFSAEFPKEGPSILRIQQVVRGDSAAYFCASSPLPTSGGKSSTDTQYFGPGTRLTVL.

The rearrangement joins TRBV7-7 to TRBJ1-1; 8 bases align to TRBD1. Germline-derived CDR1 and CDR2 are SSHAT and FNYEAQ (reference sequence). V was clipped by 5 bases and J by 7 bases; unmatched bases: 6. This CDR3 contains 13 residues. The CDR3 loop is CASSAIGQGEAFF. The DNA of the CDR3 is TGTGCCAGCAGCGCCATAGGACAGGGTGAAGCTTTCTTT.

The rearrangement links TRBV18 to TRBJ2-1; weak D call: TRBD2 (6 bases). Germline CDR1 and CDR2: KGHSH and LQKENI. The CDR3 has 17 residues. The ends were cut back, 0 bases at V and 0 bases at J, with 12 bases in the middle. CDR3 protein: CASSPPVLASSYNEQFF. CDR3 bases: TGTGCCAGCTCACCACCGGTCCTAGCGTCCTCCTACAATGAGCAGTTCTTC.

The rearrangement joins TRBV6-6 to TRBJ1-5, with D perhaps matching TRBD1 (6 bases). CDR1 is MNHNY and CDR2 is SVGAGI in the germline V gene (reference sequence). Trimming pared 5 bases from V and 7 bases from J, leaving 12 bases between. CDR3 length: 13 residues. This CDR3 is CASSTVRGQPQHF. DNA for the CDR3: TGTGCCAGCAGTACCGTCAGGGGACAGCCCCAGCATTTT.

The chain employs TRBV5-1 and TRBJ2-7; 8 bases line up with TRBD1. Trimming cost V 4 bases and J 3 bases; bases outside gene matches: 6. Germline V lookup: CDR1 SGHRS, CDR2 YFSETQ. The CDR3 is made up of 14 amino acids. This CDR3 reads CASSPRTGNYEQYF. In nucleotides, the CDR3 is TGCGCCAGCAGCCCCAGGACAGGGAACTACGAGCAGTACTTC.

The chain carries TRBV5-1 and TRBJ2-5, with a tentative D call TRBD2 (5 bases). The CDR3 is made up of 15 amino acids. V lost 0 bases, J lost 2 bases, and 11 bases lay in between. CDR1 and CDR2 from the germline V gene are SGHRS and YFSETQ. The CDR3 DNA follows: TGCGCCAGCAGCTTGGTCCCTGGGAGTCAAGAGACCCAGTACTTC. This encodes CASSLVPGSQETQYF. The whole variable domain, filled in from reference TRBV5-1 and TRBJ2-5, reads KAGVTQTPRYLIKTRGQQVTLSCSPISGHRSVSWYQQTPGQGLQFLFEYFSETQRNKGNFPGRFSGRQFSNSRSEMNVSTLELGDSALYLCASSLVPGSQETQYFGPGTRLLVL.

The gene calls are TRBV5-6 and TRBJ2-1; perhaps TRBD2 as D (5 bases). The CDR3 runs to 12 residues. Trimming stripped 1 base from V and 8 bases from J, with 7 bases between. CDR1 is SGHDT, CDR2 YYEEEE, per germline. CDR3 DNA sequence: TGTGCCAGCAGCTTGTGGGGAGATGAGCAGTTCTTC. It translates to CASSLWGDEQFF.

This clone was detected once. This chain joins TRBV7-8 and TRBJ1-2, with D unresolved. Looked up from germline, CDR1 is SGHVS and CDR2 is FQNEAQ. The CDR3 is 16 residues long. V lost 2 bases, J lost 3 bases, and 16 bases lay in between. For the CDR3, the DNA is TGTGCCAGCAGCTTATATAGGTACGGGTTCGACTATGGCTACACCTTC. It specifies CASSLYRYGFDYGYTF.

The J gene is TRBJ2-7, the V gene TRBV29-1; 10 bases agree with TRBD2. The CDR3 is 13 residues long. V was clipped by 5 bases and J by 2 bases; unmatched bases: 3. Looked up from germline, CDR1 is SQVTM and CDR2 is ANQGSEA. The CDR3 sequence is CSVSGGGPYEQYF. In nucleotides, the CDR3 is TGCAGCGTTAGCGGGGGGGGGCCCTACGAGCAGTACTTC.

This chain uses TRBV7-2 with TRBJ1-4, with 7 bases lining up with TRBD1. The CDR3 spans 15 residues. Germline CDR1 is SGHTA and CDR2 is FQGNSA. The V and J ends lost 5 bases and 2 bases, in that order; junction bases with no gene match: 5. The CDR3 sequence is CASSPTTGTNEKLFF. CDR3 coding DNA: TGTGCCAGCAGCCCCACGACAGGGACTAATGAAAAACTGTTTTTT.